The rows below give T cell receptor beta chains drawn from one sample of a study of T cell changes during pregnancy in multiple sclerosis. Using immunoSEQ multiplex PCR, the repertoire was profiled, and TCRdb retains in-frame clones only, with some absent. The data contain 66,000 or so clones, around nine tenths of them singletons. The sample here was CD8+ T cells from peripheral blood mononuclear cells, taken before pregnancy. These receptors originate from a female donor with multiple sclerosis, enrolled in a pregnancy study. Each CDR3 is given with its conserved first and last residue. The D gene is left open where the match is weak. The listing skips clone size in some rows; elsewhere it reads once, few, many or a size class.

-,TRBJ2-7,TRBV28,-,TGTGCCAGCAGTTTGGTGGGGGGTTACGAGCAGTACTTC,CASSLVGGYEQYF
-,TRBJ1-1,TRBV5-6,-,TGTGCCAGCAGCAACTCAACCACTGAAGCTTTCTTT,CASSNSTTEAFF
-,TRBJ2-7,TRBV4-1,TRBD1,TGCGCCAGCAGCCAAGCACCGGGACAGGGGATTCCCTACGAGCAGTACTTC,CASSQAPGQGIPYEQYF
-,TRBJ2-1,TRBV7-9,-,TGTGCCAGCAGCTTAGGGTCCCCCAGAGAGGATGAGCAGTTCTTC,CASSLGSPREDEQFF
-,TRBJ1-3,TRBV11-2,-,TGTGCCAGCAGCCCGCTGGGGGGGAACACCATATATTTT,CASSPLGGNTIYF
-,TRBJ2-3,TRBV6-6,-,TGTGCCAGCAGTTACGGAGGAACTCCCACAGATACGCAGTATTTT,CASSYGGTPTDTQYF
-,TRBJ2-7,TRBV5-1,TRBD1,TGCGCCAGCAGCCGGGACAGCACGACGAGCTCCTACGAGCAGTACTTC,CASSRDSTTSSYEQYF
-,TRBJ1-3,TRBV13,TRBD1,TGTGCCAGCAGCCTTGGACAGGTTGGAAACACCATATATTTT,CASSLGQVGNTIYF
-,TRBJ1-1,TRBV6-1,TRBD1,TGTGCCAGCAGTTGGTCCGGGACAGGGGAAGCTTTCTTT,CASSWSGTGEAFF
-,TRBJ2-2,TRBV29-1,TRBD1,TGCAGCGTGTGGGGACAGGGATTGACCGGGGAGCTGTTTTTT,CSVWGQGLTGELFF
-,TRBJ1-2,TRBV7-3,-,TGTGCCAGCGGTGGCCCAGGCGTCATACATGGCTACACCTTC,CASGGPGVIHGYTF
-,TRBJ2-5,TRBV2,-,TGTGCCAGCAGTGCCCTCGAAGACATAAATCAGGAGACCCAGTACTTC,CASSALEDINQETQYF
-,TRBJ2-1,TRBV7-7,TRBD2,TGTGCTAGCAGCTTATCTAGCGGGGGTACCAATGAGCAGTTCTTC,CASSLSSGGTNEQFF
-,TRBJ1-5,TRBV5-6,-,TGTGCCAGCAGCTTGGGTTTGGGACACGGCCAGCCCCAGCATTTT,CASSLGLGHGQPQHF
-,TRBJ2-7,TRBV9,-,TGTGCCAGCAGCGTTGGAGGGACCGCCTACGAGCAGTACTTC,CASSVGGTAYEQYF
-,TRBJ1-1,TRBV12-5,TRBD1,TGTGCTAGTGGACCGGGACAGGGGAACACTGAAGCTTTCTTT,CASGPGQGNTEAFF
-,TRBJ2-7,TRBV7-8,-,TGTGCCAGCAGCTTAGCTAGCGGTGGGGTATTGGGCAGGTCCTACGAGCAGTACTTC,CASSLASGGVLGRSYEQYF
-,TRBJ2-3,TRBV5-1,TRBD1,TGCGCCAGCAGCTCGGAACAGGGGGGATGGGGTATATCAGATACGCAGTATTTT,CASSSEQGGWGISDTQYF
-,TRBJ2-1,TRBV4-2,TRBD2,TGTGCCAGCAGCCAAGATCGGTATCCCGTGGGACTAGGCGTTTCGGACAATGAGCAGTTCTTC,CASSQDRYPVGLGVSDNEQFF
-,TRBJ2-2,TRBV11-2,-,TGTGCCAGCAGCTTAGGCGGGGACGGGGAGCTGTTTTTT,CASSLGGDGELFF
-,TRBJ2-1,TRBV27,-,TGTGCCAGCAGTTTGGGCGCTACCAATGAGCAGTTCTTC,CASSLGATNEQFF
-,TRBJ1-6,TRBV19,-,TGTGCCAGTATCGACGGAGGGTTGGCTAATTCACCCCTCCACTTT,CASIDGGLANSPLHF
-,TRBJ2-7,TRBV15,TRBD1,TGTGCCACCAGCAGAGCAGGACAGGGGGCCGCCTACGAGCAGTACTTC,CATSRAGQGAAYEQYF
-,TRBJ2-5,TRBV27,-,TGTGCCAGCAGTTTAGATGGGGGGGCTGGAGAGACCCAGTACTTC,CASSLDGGAGETQYF
once,TRBJ2-7,TRBV4-1,-,TGCGCCAGCAGCCAGGGACTCAGCTACGAGCAGTACTTC,CASSQGLSYEQYF
-,TRBJ2-3,TRBV19,-,TGTGCCAGTAGTATCCTAGCGAACACAGATACGCAGTATTTT,CASSILANTDTQYF
-,TRBJ2-1,TRBV30,TRBD2,TGTGCCTGGAGTGCCGGGACTAGCGGTACGAATGAGCAGTTCTTC,CAWSAGTSGTNEQFF
-,TRBJ1-1,TRBV29-1,TRBD1,TGCAGCGTTTCGACAGGGGGCGACACTGAAGCTTTCTTT,CSVSTGGDTEAFF
-,TRBJ2-3,TRBV11-2,-,TGTGCCAGCAGCTACCGAGGGCGGGGCAACACAGATACGCAGTATTTT,CASSYRGRGNTDTQYF
-,TRBJ2-7,TRBV27,-,TGTGCCAGCAGTTTACTCGGCGAGCAGTACTTC,CASSLLGEQYF
-,TRBJ2-7,TRBV27,-,TGTGCCAGCAGTCCACCTAAGGGGGTAGAAGGAGAGCAGTACTTC,CASSPPKGVEGEQYF
-,TRBJ1-4,TRBV6-6,-,TGTGCCAGCAGCCAAGACAGGAGAGGTGAAAAACTGTTTTTT,CASSQDRRGEKLFF
-,TRBJ1-2,TRBV25-1,-,TGTGCCAGCAGTTCTCAGACTAACTATGGCTACACCTTC,CASSSQTNYGYTF
-,TRBJ1-2,TRBV18,-,TGTGCCAGCTCTGGAGGTGATAATGGCTACACCTTC,CASSGGDNGYTF
-,TRBJ1-5,TRBV10-3,-,TGTGCCATCAGTGAGGGCGGGACGGGCACAAATCAGCCCCAGCATTTT,CAISEGGTGTNQPQHF
-,TRBJ2-3,TRBV7-3,-,TGTGCCAGCAGCTTTGTCGGGGGAAGCACAGATACGCAGTATTTT,CASSFVGGSTDTQYF
once,TRBJ2-1,TRBV7-9,TRBD1,TGTGCCAGCAGCTTCGCGGAGGGACAGGGTTTGCGGATGATGAATGAGCAGTTCTTC,CASSFAEGQGLRMMNEQFF
-,TRBJ1-2,TRBV6-1,-,TGTGCCAGCAGTGAAGCGGCGGGTTCGAGTGATGGCTACACCTTC,CASSEAAGSSDGYTF
-,TRBJ2-7,TRBV7-6,-,TGTGCCAGCAGCCGACGCGGAGATACAGGGGAGCAGTACTTC,CASSRRGDTGEQYF
-,TRBJ1-1,TRBV19,TRBD1,TGTGCCAGTAGTATTGGACAGGGGGCTAACACTGAAGCTTTCTTT,CASSIGQGANTEAFF
-,TRBJ2-1,TRBV30,TRBD2,TGTGCCTTCTCAATCTGGGGGGGGGACCGGAATGAGCAGTTCTTC,CAFSIWGGDRNEQFF
-,TRBJ2-1,TRBV7-6,TRBD1,TGTGCCAGCAGCTTAGAAGGGTACAGGGGATCCTACAATGAGCAGTTCTTC,CASSLEGYRGSYNEQFF
-,TRBJ1-1,TRBV7-3,-,TGTGCCAGCAGCCCGATTCGGCAGGGTGCCACTGAAGCTTTCTTT,CASSPIRQGATEAFF
-,TRBJ2-5,TRBV13,TRBD2,TGTGCCAGTTCGCCTTCTAGCGGGGGGCTGGTTTATGAAGTTGAGACCCAGTACTTC,CASSPSSGGLVYEVETQYF
-,TRBJ1-2,TRBV27,TRBD1,TGTGCCAGCAGTTTCGGGACAGGGGGCTTAAGAGGCTACACCTTC,CASSFGTGGLRGYTF
-,TRBJ1-5,TRBV30,TRBD1,TGTGCCTGGAGTGTAGGCGACAGGGGTCAGCCCCAGCATTTT,CAWSVGDRGQPQHF